The 5 T cell receptor beta chains below all came from one sample that was sequenced in a study of spatial heterogeneity in lung cancer. The time point is: sample taken at primary tumor resection. Unsorted samples of tumor, nontumor lung or frozen PBMC had their whole RNA sequenced. TCRdb reprocessed the 5' RACE reads with MiXCR, giving one entry per CDR3 protein. The profile shows 48,000 or so distinct CDR3 sequences, less than 6% of them singletons. The specimen comprised PBMCs, sampled at surgery. The receptors shown here come from a male donor with early-stage non-small cell lung cancer.

This clonotype was recorded many times. The chain joins TRBV5-6 to TRBJ2-4, with D possibly matching TRBD1 (5 bases). The germline V and J ends were trimmed by 0 bases and 3 bases, with 10 bases remaining between them. The CDR3 extends over 15 amino acids. CDR1 and CDR2 (germline): SGHDT, YYEEEE. This CDR3 reads CASSLEGLGKNIQYF. Written as DNA, the CDR3 is TGTGCCAGCAGCTTGGAGGGGCTGGGCAAAAACATTCAGTACTTC.

Many counts were recorded for this clonotype. The CDR3, as DNA: TGCAGTGCTCACCATACTGAAGCTTTCTTT. This sequence encodes CSAHHTEAFF. This sequence joins TRBV20-1 and TRBJ1-1; D uncertain. CDR3 length: 10 residues. The V gene's germline CDR1 is DFQATT and CDR2 SNEGSKA (reference sequence). Trimming removed 5 bases at V and 5 bases at J, with 6 bases between.

This clonotype was recorded many times. CDR3 protein: CASTLGGKDQPQHF. Here the CDR3 DNA reads TGTGCCAGCACCTTAGGGGGAAAGGATCAGCCCCAGCATTTT. The chain links TRBV28 to TRBJ1-5; D may be TRBD1 (6 bases). This CDR3 region has 14 residues. V shed 7 bases and J shed 5 bases, with 15 bases lying between them. Germline V gene lookup returns CDR1 MDHEN and CDR2 SYDVKM. Using reference TRBV28 and TRBJ1-5 for the parts outside the CDR3, the full variable domain is DVKVTQSSRYLVKRTGEKVFLECVQDMDHENMFWYRQDPGLGLRLIYFSYDVKMKEKGDIPEGYSVSREKKERFSLILESASTNQTSMYLCASTLGGKDQPQHFGDGTRLSIL.

The table lists this clonotype with many counts. V is TRBV6-5 and J is TRBJ1-4, with unresolved D. Trimming pared 6 bases from V and 1 base from J, leaving 12 bases between. The CDR3 covers 15 residues. The germline CDR1 and CDR2 sequences are MNHEY and SVGAGI. CDR3: CASRSDGLTNEKLFF. In nucleotides, the CDR3 is TGTGCCAGCAGATCCGACGGATTAACTAATGAAAAACTGTTTTTT.

This clonotype was observed many times. The chain carries TRBV4-1 and TRBJ1-3, with D perhaps matching TRBD1 (5 bases). Trimming took off 0 bases at V and 3 bases at J, with 9 bases between the two ends. The CDR3 has 15 residues. The germline CDR1 and CDR2 sequences are MGHRA and YSYEKL. This chain's CDR3 is CASSQDPGRGNTIYF. The CDR3 DNA sequence: TGCGCCAGCAGCCAAGATCCAGGGCGTGGAAACACCATATATTTT.